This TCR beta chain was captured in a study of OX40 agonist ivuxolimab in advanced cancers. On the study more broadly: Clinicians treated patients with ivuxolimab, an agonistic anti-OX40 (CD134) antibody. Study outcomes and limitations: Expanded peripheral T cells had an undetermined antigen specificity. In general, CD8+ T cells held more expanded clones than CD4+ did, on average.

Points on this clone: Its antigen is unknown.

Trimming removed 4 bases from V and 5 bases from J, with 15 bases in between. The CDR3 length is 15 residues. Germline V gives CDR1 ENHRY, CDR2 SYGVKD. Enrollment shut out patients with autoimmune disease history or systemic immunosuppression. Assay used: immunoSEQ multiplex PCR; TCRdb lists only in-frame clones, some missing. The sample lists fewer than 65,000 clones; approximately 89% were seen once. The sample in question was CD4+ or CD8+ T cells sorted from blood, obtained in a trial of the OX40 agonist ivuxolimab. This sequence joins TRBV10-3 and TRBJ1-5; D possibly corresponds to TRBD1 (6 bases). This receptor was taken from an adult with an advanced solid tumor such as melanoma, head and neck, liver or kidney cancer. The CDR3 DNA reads TGTGCCATCAGTGGAGCCAGGGGTTGGGATCAGCCCCAGCATTTT. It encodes CAISGARGWDQPQHF.